A selection of T cell receptor beta chains follows, all from one sample in a study of cytomegalovirus exposure and HLA in healthy donors. This table comes from immunoSEQ multiplex PCR, and its TCRdb copy is limited to in-frame clones, with some not included. Of around 100,000 clones listed, approximately 79% are singletons. The specimen sequenced was PBMCs. These receptors originate from a woman aged 40 to 55 in good health and CMV-seronegative. The CDR3 runs from the conserved cysteine through the conserved F or W. The order of the fields is D gene, clone size, J gene, V gene, CDR3 DNA, CDR3 protein. The D gene is left open where the match is weak. The size entry is marked missing in some rows and otherwise reads once, few, many or a size class.

d_gene: TRBD1; abundance: NA; j_gene: TRBJ2-7; v_gene: TRBV6-5; CDR3nt: TGTGCCAGCAGCGACAGGGAAAAGCAGTACTTC; CDR3aa: CASSDREKQYF
d_gene: TRBD2; abundance: NA; j_gene: TRBJ2-1; v_gene: TRBV10-2; CDR3nt: TGCGCCACAGTTACTGGCGGGAGGAATGAGCAGTTCTTC; CDR3aa: CATVTGGRNEQFF
d_gene: NA; abundance: NA; j_gene: TRBJ2-7; v_gene: TRBV29-1; CDR3nt: TGCAGCGTTGGGGCTGTTTCAGTCGAGCAGTACTTC; CDR3aa: CSVGAVSVEQYF
d_gene: TRBD2; abundance: NA; j_gene: TRBJ2-3; v_gene: TRBV11-2; CDR3nt: TGTGCCAGCAGCCCTCGAAGCCTAGCGGGGGGGCTTGTCACAGATACGCAGTATTTT; CDR3aa: CASSPRSLAGGLVTDTQYF
d_gene: TRBD1; abundance: NA; j_gene: TRBJ2-1; v_gene: TRBV6-1; CDR3nt: TGTGCCAGCAGTGAGTCCAGGGGGCTAGGTGAGCAGTTCTTC; CDR3aa: CASSESRGLGEQFF
d_gene: TRBD1; abundance: NA; j_gene: TRBJ2-7; v_gene: TRBV28; CDR3nt: TGTGCCAGCACTGAACCAGGGGGACAGTACTTC; CDR3aa: CASTEPGGQYF
d_gene: NA; abundance: NA; j_gene: TRBJ2-7; v_gene: TRBV27; CDR3nt: TGTGCCAGCAGTTTATTGGGCAGGGGATACGAGCAGTACTTC; CDR3aa: CASSLLGRGYEQYF
d_gene: NA; abundance: NA; j_gene: TRBJ1-5; v_gene: TRBV28; CDR3nt: TGTGCCAGTCATTCAGGCGGGTATCAGCCCCAGCATTTT; CDR3aa: CASHSGGYQPQHF
d_gene: NA; abundance: NA; j_gene: TRBJ1-1; v_gene: TRBV7-9; CDR3nt: TGTGCCAGCAGCCCCCCAGTAAGCTCTTGGGGGGGAGCTTTCTTT; CDR3aa: CASSPPVSSWGGAFF
d_gene: TRBD2; abundance: NA; j_gene: TRBJ2-5; v_gene: TRBV7-9; CDR3nt: TGTTCCAGCAGCTTCTCCGGACTAGATGCTGCGACCCAGTACTTC; CDR3aa: CSSSFSGLDAATQYF
d_gene: TRBD2; abundance: NA; j_gene: TRBJ2-1; v_gene: TRBV27; CDR3nt: TGTGCCAGCAGTCCCCGAGGACTAGCGGGAGGTGGGGCCTACAATGAGCAGTTCTTC; CDR3aa: CASSPRGLAGGGAYNEQFF
d_gene: NA; abundance: NA; j_gene: TRBJ1-2; v_gene: TRBV19; CDR3nt: TGTGCCAGTCAGGCAGGTGACAACAACTATGGCTACACCTTC; CDR3aa: CASQAGDNNYGYTF
d_gene: NA; abundance: NA; j_gene: TRBJ1-5; v_gene: TRBV5-1; CDR3nt: TGCGCCAGCAGCATCAGGGGCGATCAGCCCCAGCATTTT; CDR3aa: CASSIRGDQPQHF
d_gene: NA; abundance: NA; j_gene: TRBJ2-7; v_gene: TRBV7-6; CDR3nt: TGTGCCAGCAGCAGGGACACTGGGAGCTCCTACGAGCAGTACTTC; CDR3aa: CASSRDTGSSYEQYF
d_gene: NA; abundance: NA; j_gene: TRBJ2-1; v_gene: TRBV15; CDR3nt: TGTGCCACCAGGGCGGAGGATGAGCAGTTCTTC; CDR3aa: CATRAEDEQFF
d_gene: NA; abundance: NA; j_gene: TRBJ2-2; v_gene: TRBV19; CDR3nt: TGTGCCAGTAGTCTGCGGAACACCGGGGAGCTGTTTTTT; CDR3aa: CASSLRNTGELFF
d_gene: TRBD1; abundance: NA; j_gene: TRBJ2-7; v_gene: TRBV10-3; CDR3nt: TGTGCCATCAGCGAGTCCCTACCGGGACAGGGAAGTCGCGAGCAGTACTTC; CDR3aa: CAISESLPGQGSREQYF
d_gene: TRBD2; abundance: NA; j_gene: TRBJ2-2; v_gene: TRBV30; CDR3nt: TGTGCCTGGAGTTGGGGACCTCTTAGCGGGAGATTTACCGGGGAGCTGTTTTTT; CDR3aa: CAWSWGPLSGRFTGELFF
d_gene: NA; abundance: few; j_gene: TRBJ1-1; v_gene: TRBV4-3; CDR3nt: TGCGCCAGCAGCCAAGATAGGGGGTTAAACACTGAAGCTTTCTTT; CDR3aa: CASSQDRGLNTEAFF
d_gene: NA; abundance: NA; j_gene: TRBJ2-2; v_gene: TRBV5-1; CDR3nt: TGTGCCAGCAGCTTGGAGGCAGGGCAGCTGTTTTTT; CDR3aa: CASSLEAGQLFF
d_gene: NA; abundance: NA; j_gene: TRBJ1-4; v_gene: TRBV18; CDR3nt: TGTGCCAGCTCACCAAACAGAGCTAATGAAAAACTGTTTTTT; CDR3aa: CASSPNRANEKLFF
d_gene: NA; abundance: NA; j_gene: TRBJ2-2; v_gene: TRBV28; CDR3nt: TGTGCCAGCAGTCTCTTTGGGGACACCTACACCGGGGAGCTGTTTTTT; CDR3aa: CASSLFGDTYTGELFF
d_gene: NA; abundance: NA; j_gene: TRBJ1-2; v_gene: TRBV19; CDR3nt: TGTGCCAGTAGTATGGCGACAAGTTGGTATGGCTACACCTTC; CDR3aa: CASSMATSWYGYTF
d_gene: NA; abundance: NA; j_gene: TRBJ2-5; v_gene: TRBV10-3; CDR3nt: TGTGCCATCAGTGAGAGGGGAGGAGAGACCCAGTACTTC; CDR3aa: CAISERGGETQYF
d_gene: NA; abundance: NA; j_gene: TRBJ2-5; v_gene: TRBV7-7; CDR3nt: TGTGCCAGCAGCTTAGCGGGGGGTATACAAGAGACCCAGTACTTC; CDR3aa: CASSLAGGIQETQYF
d_gene: NA; abundance: few; j_gene: TRBJ1-4; v_gene: TRBV21-1; CDR3nt: TGTGCCATCCCAGGGGGCGGCCGGGAAAAACTGTTTTTT; CDR3aa: CAIPGGGREKLFF
d_gene: TRBD2; abundance: NA; j_gene: TRBJ2-1; v_gene: TRBV10-3; CDR3nt: TGTGCCATCAGTGACCCTAGCGGGAGGGTGTACAATGAGCAGTTCTTC; CDR3aa: CAISDPSGRVYNEQFF
d_gene: TRBD1; abundance: NA; j_gene: TRBJ1-5; v_gene: TRBV9; CDR3nt: TGTGCCAGCAGCGGCGGGACAGGGGTGTCCAATCAGCCCCAGCATTTT; CDR3aa: CASSGGTGVSNQPQHF
d_gene: NA; abundance: few; j_gene: TRBJ1-5; v_gene: TRBV18; CDR3nt: TGTGCCAGCTCACCACAAAAGGGAGATCTGCAGCCCCAGCATTTT; CDR3aa: CASSPQKGDLQPQHF
d_gene: NA; abundance: NA; j_gene: TRBJ2-7; v_gene: TRBV7-9; CDR3nt: TGTGCCAGCAGCCCAACAGGGAAGGTCTACGAGCAGTACTTC; CDR3aa: CASSPTGKVYEQYF
d_gene: NA; abundance: NA; j_gene: TRBJ2-3; v_gene: TRBV27; CDR3nt: TGTGCCAGCACCCTTTTGGGGTCTAGCGCAGATACGCAGTATTTT; CDR3aa: CASTLLGSSADTQYF
d_gene: NA; abundance: few; j_gene: TRBJ2-2; v_gene: TRBV28; CDR3nt: TGTGCCAGCCTTGGTAACGGTAGAGCAGGGAACACCGGGGAGCTGTTTTTT; CDR3aa: CASLGNGRAGNTGELFF
d_gene: NA; abundance: NA; j_gene: TRBJ1-6; v_gene: TRBV2; CDR3nt: TGTGCCAGCAGGCCAGGGACTGTAAATTCACCCCTCCACTTT; CDR3aa: CASRPGTVNSPLHF
d_gene: TRBD2; abundance: few; j_gene: TRBJ2-7; v_gene: TRBV5-8; CDR3nt: TGTGCCAGCAGCTTCCCCAGACTAGCGGTCTCCTACGAGCAGTACTTC; CDR3aa: CASSFPRLAVSYEQYF
d_gene: NA; abundance: NA; j_gene: TRBJ2-7; v_gene: TRBV28; CDR3nt: TGTGCCAGCAGTTCGACAGGCGAGCAGTACTTC; CDR3aa: CASSSTGEQYF
d_gene: TRBD1; abundance: few; j_gene: TRBJ2-3; v_gene: TRBV2; CDR3nt: TGTGCCAGCAGTCCAACACGGGCAGGGGGCAGAGATACGCAGTATTTT; CDR3aa: CASSPTRAGGRDTQYF
d_gene: NA; abundance: NA; j_gene: TRBJ1-1; v_gene: TRBV5-1; CDR3nt: TGCGCCAGCAGTTTACAGGAAAGCACTGAAGCTTTCTTT; CDR3aa: CASSLQESTEAFF
d_gene: NA; abundance: NA; j_gene: TRBJ1-3; v_gene: TRBV10-3; CDR3nt: TGTGCCATCAGTGAGTTACAGGACTCTGGAAACACCATATATTTT; CDR3aa: CAISELQDSGNTIYF
d_gene: TRBD1; abundance: NA; j_gene: TRBJ1-6; v_gene: TRBV29-1; CDR3nt: TGCAGCGCGGGGACAGGGAAGGATTCACCCCTCCACTTT; CDR3aa: CSAGTGKDSPLHF
d_gene: TRBD1; abundance: NA; j_gene: TRBJ1-5; v_gene: TRBV5-1; CDR3nt: TGCGCCAGCAGCACAGGGGACCGAAATCAGCCCCAGCATTTT; CDR3aa: CASSTGDRNQPQHF
d_gene: TRBD1; abundance: NA; j_gene: TRBJ2-5; v_gene: TRBV6-6; CDR3nt: TGTGCCAGCACCTATGCGACTCAGGGGGCGGAGACCCAGTACTTC; CDR3aa: CASTYATQGAETQYF
d_gene: NA; abundance: NA; j_gene: TRBJ1-3; v_gene: TRBV4-3; CDR3nt: TGCGCCAGCAGCCAAGGGTCAGGGTCTGGAAACACCATATATTTT; CDR3aa: CASSQGSGSGNTIYF
d_gene: TRBD1; abundance: NA; j_gene: TRBJ2-2; v_gene: TRBV6-5; CDR3nt: TGTGCCAGCAGCAATACAGGGGGCATAGGGGAGCTGTTTTTT; CDR3aa: CASSNTGGIGELFF
d_gene: NA; abundance: NA; j_gene: TRBJ1-4; v_gene: TRBV11-2; CDR3nt: TGTGCCAGCAGCTTAGCGGAAAAACTGTTTTTT; CDR3aa: CASSLAEKLFF
d_gene: NA; abundance: NA; j_gene: TRBJ2-1; v_gene: TRBV5-6; CDR3nt: TGTGCCAGCAGCTTGTCATTACAGGACAATGAGCAGTTCTTC; CDR3aa: CASSLSLQDNEQFF
d_gene: TRBD1; abundance: few; j_gene: TRBJ2-1; v_gene: TRBV13; CDR3nt: TGTGCCAGCAGCTTGGGACAGGGGGCTCACAATGAGCAGTTCTTC; CDR3aa: CASSLGQGAHNEQFF
d_gene: TRBD1; abundance: NA; j_gene: TRBJ1-1; v_gene: TRBV6-5; CDR3nt: TGTGCCAGCAGTTACGACAGGGCAACTGAAGCTTTCTTT; CDR3aa: CASSYDRATEAFF
d_gene: NA; abundance: NA; j_gene: TRBJ2-7; v_gene: TRBV6-5; CDR3nt: TGTGCCAGCAGTTACTCGAATGGAGGGAAAGTATACGAGCAGTACTTC; CDR3aa: CASSYSNGGKVYEQYF